The rows below give T cell receptor beta chains drawn from one sample of a study of T-cell memory formation after mild COVID-19. A single record per CDR3 protein comes from TCRdb applying MiXCR to the 5' RACE reads. The sample lists about 210,000 distinct CDR3 sequences; about 10% were seen once. Sequences were obtained from PBMCs or a T cell subset sorted from them (not recorded which). These receptors all come from a man aged 18 to 29 who had mild COVID-19 (a few samples of this study predate the infection). Cell type and time point are not known. Each CDR3 is given with its conserved first and last residue. A D gene is named only where the DNA matches it firmly. Only some rows state a clone size, as once, few, many or a class for expanded clones.

D: NA
V: TRBV29-1
size: few
J: TRBJ2-3
DNA: TGCAGCGTCCGGACACGGAAGGATACGCAGTATTTT
CDR3: CSVRTRKDTQYF

D: NA
V: TRBV12-3/TRBV12-4
size: many
J: TRBJ2-2
DNA: TGTGCCAGCAGTTCCGGGGGAACGGTCACCGGGGAGCTGTTTTTT
CDR3: CASSSGGTVTGELFF

D: TRBD2
V: TRBV4-2
size: NA
J: TRBJ2-2
DNA: TGTGCCACTGGTAGCGGGGGGATATACGCTACCGGGGAGCTGTTTTTT
CDR3: CATGSGGIYATGELFF

D: NA
V: TRBV20-1
size: NA
J: TRBJ1-1
DNA: TGCAGTGCTAGAAGAGTAGTCAGCACTGAAGCTTTCTTT
CDR3: CSARRVVSTEAFF

D: NA
V: TRBV20-1
size: NA
J: TRBJ2-3
DNA: TGCAGTGCTCCGCTACGCCACACCTTTGGGTATACGCAGTATTTT
CDR3: CSAPLRHTFGYTQYF

D: NA
V: TRBV7-2
size: few
J: TRBJ1-6
DNA: TGTGCCAGCAGCTTATTCGGGCCCAATTCACCCCTCCACTTT
CDR3: CASSLFGPNSPLHF

D: TRBD1
V: TRBV18
size: few
J: TRBJ2-3
DNA: TGTGCCAGCTCACCGCCCGGGACAGGGAGGAATACGCAGTATTTT
CDR3: CASSPPGTGRNTQYF

D: NA
V: TRBV11-3
size: few
J: TRBJ2-2
DNA: TGTGCCAGCAGCAAGGACGGCACCGGGGAGCTGTTTTTT
CDR3: CASSKDGTGELFF

D: TRBD2
V: TRBV5-1
size: NA
J: TRBJ2-1
DNA: TGCGCCAGCAGCGACCGGACTAGCGGCGGTAATGAGCAGTTCTTC
CDR3: CASSDRTSGGNEQFF

D: NA
V: TRBV20-1
size: few
J: TRBJ1-5
DNA: TGCAGTGCTAGAGCCCTAGAACGGGGGTCTGATGGTCCCCAGCATTTT
CDR3: CSARALERGSDGPQHF

D: TRBD1
V: TRBV7-2
size: NA
J: TRBJ1-1
DNA: TGTGCCAGCAGCTTTAGGACAGGTCATTTTGGGAACACTGAAGCTTTCTTT
CDR3: CASSFRTGHFGNTEAFF

D: TRBD1
V: TRBV6-2/TRBV6-3
size: few
J: TRBJ1-5
DNA: TGTGCCAGCAGTTACTATGACAGGGCCCATCAGCCCCAGCATTTT
CDR3: CASSYYDRAHQPQHF

D: TRBD1
V: TRBV9
size: NA
J: TRBJ2-5
DNA: TGTGCCAGCAGCGTAGGGGACAGGGCCCGTTGGGGGGAGACCCAGTACTTC
CDR3: CASSVGDRARWGETQYF

D: NA
V: TRBV2
size: NA
J: TRBJ1-1
DNA: TGTGCCAGCAGTGAAGCCCCCAACACTGAAGCTTTCTTT
CDR3: CASSEAPNTEAFF

D: NA
V: TRBV29-1
size: NA
J: TRBJ2-1
DNA: TGCAGCGTTGTCGTTTACAATGAGCAGTTCTTC
CDR3: CSVVVYNEQFF

D: NA
V: TRBV12-3/TRBV12-4
size: NA
J: TRBJ1-1
DNA: TGTGCCAGCAGTTTTCAGGCCTCGAACACTGAAGCTTTCTTT
CDR3: CASSFQASNTEAFF

D: NA
V: TRBV30
size: NA
J: TRBJ1-5
DNA: TGTGCCTGGACGGAATCTAATAGCAATCAGCCCCAGCATTTT
CDR3: CAWTESNSNQPQHF

D: TRBD1
V: TRBV5-1
size: few
J: TRBJ1-3
DNA: TGCGCCAGCAGCCCTGAGATAAAGACAGGGGGAGGAAACACCATATATTTT
CDR3: CASSPEIKTGGGNTIYF

D: NA
V: TRBV5-1
size: NA
J: TRBJ1-2
DNA: TGCGCCAGCAGCTTTGAGGTCGACTATGGCTACACCTTC
CDR3: CASSFEVDYGYTF

D: NA
V: TRBV7-2
size: NA
J: TRBJ1-6
DNA: TGTGCCAGCAGCTTACTTCCGCCGCGACGGGTTTTGAATTCACCCCTCCACTTT
CDR3: CASSLLPPRRVLNSPLHF

D: TRBD1
V: TRBV5-1
size: NA
J: TRBJ2-2
DNA: TGCGCCAGCAGCCGGGACAGCCGGGAAGAGCTGTTTTTT
CDR3: CASSRDSREELFF

D: NA
V: TRBV19
size: NA
J: TRBJ2-2
DNA: TGTGCCAGTAGCCGAGGACAGATCGCCGGGGAGCTGTTTTTT
CDR3: CASSRGQIAGELFF

D: NA
V: TRBV6-2/TRBV6-3
size: NA
J: TRBJ2-5
DNA: TGTGCCAGCAGTTACCCACAAGAGACCCAGTACTTC
CDR3: CASSYPQETQYF

D: TRBD2
V: TRBV10-3
size: NA
J: TRBJ2-1
DNA: TGTGCCATCAGAGGGACTAGCCTTTCCTACAATGAGCAGTTCTTC
CDR3: CAIRGTSLSYNEQFF

D: TRBD1
V: TRBV10-3
size: many
J: TRBJ2-7
DNA: TGTGCCATCAGTGATGGTGGGGGACAGAGCTCCTACGAGCAGTACTTC
CDR3: CAISDGGGQSSYEQYF

D: NA
V: TRBV3-1
size: NA
J: TRBJ2-1
DNA: TGTGCCAGCAGCCAAGGTCTAACCATCTACAATGAGCAGTTCTTC
CDR3: CASSQGLTIYNEQFF

D: TRBD2
V: TRBV5-1
size: many
J: TRBJ2-1
DNA: TGCGCCAGCAGCAGGACTAGCGGAAACAATGAGCAGTTCTTC
CDR3: CASSRTSGNNEQFF

D: NA
V: TRBV25-1
size: NA
J: TRBJ1-3
DNA: TGTGCCAGCAGTATGGCGGGATTTGGAAACACCATATATTTT
CDR3: CASSMAGFGNTIYF

D: TRBD2
V: TRBV3-1
size: NA
J: TRBJ2-3
DNA: TGTGCCAGCAGCCAAGGAGCTAGCGGGGGATCAGATACGCAGTATTTT
CDR3: CASSQGASGGSDTQYF

D: NA
V: TRBV20-1
size: few
J: TRBJ2-3
DNA: TGCAGTGCTAGAACTCACAGTTCAGGGAAAGATACGCAGTATTTT
CDR3: CSARTHSSGKDTQYF

D: TRBD1
V: TRBV14
size: few
J: TRBJ1-1
DNA: TGTGCCAGCAGCCGAGTCCAGGACAGGGGCTTCAGGAACACTGAAGCTTTCTTT
CDR3: CASSRVQDRGFRNTEAFF

D: TRBD1
V: TRBV5-1
size: many
J: TRBJ1-1
DNA: TGCGCCAGCAGCTTAGGACAGGGGGCCCTCCTGAGGACTGAAGCTTTCTTT
CDR3: CASSLGQGALLRTEAFF

D: NA
V: TRBV28
size: few
J: TRBJ1-2
DNA: TGTGCCAGCAGTTTATTTCGGGGTGATGGCTACACCTTC
CDR3: CASSLFRGDGYTF

D: NA
V: TRBV5-6
size: few
J: TRBJ2-7
DNA: TGTGCCAGCAGCACGGGCCCCTACGAGCAGTACTTC
CDR3: CASSTGPYEQYF

D: TRBD1
V: TRBV19
size: few
J: TRBJ1-5
DNA: TGTGCCAGTACCCACTGGACAGGGGGCGGGCAGCCCCAGCATTTT
CDR3: CASTHWTGGGQPQHF

D: NA
V: TRBV4-3
size: NA
J: TRBJ2-2
DNA: TGCGCCAGCAGCCAACTTATGGGGCCTAACACCGGGGAGCTGTTTTTT
CDR3: CASSQLMGPNTGELFF

D: NA
V: TRBV20-1
size: few
J: TRBJ1-2
DNA: TGCAGTGCTAGAAAGTTGGTCTATGGCTACACCTTC
CDR3: CSARKLVYGYTF

D: NA
V: TRBV6-2/TRBV6-3
size: few
J: TRBJ2-4
DNA: TGTGCCAGCAGTGGAGTCTCTAACGGCAAAAACATTCAGTACTTC
CDR3: CASSGVSNGKNIQYF

D: TRBD2
V: TRBV20-1
size: few
J: TRBJ2-5
DNA: TGCAGTGCTAGTCCACTAGCGGGGAGAGAGACCCAGTACTTC
CDR3: CSASPLAGRETQYF

D: TRBD2
V: TRBV5-1
size: NA
J: TRBJ2-3
DNA: TGCGCCAGCAGCCCTCGCTTTAGCGGGGTAATAGATACGCAGTATTTT
CDR3: CASSPRFSGVIDTQYF

D: NA
V: TRBV7-2
size: few
J: TRBJ2-1
DNA: TGTGCCAGCAGCTTAGGACCCACAGGACGGTTCTTC
CDR3: CASSLGPTGRFF

D: TRBD2
V: TRBV6-2/TRBV6-3
size: few
J: TRBJ2-1
DNA: TGTGCCAGCAGTTACAATCAGGGCGGGGGAGATCATTATGAGCAGTTCTTC
CDR3: CASSYNQGGGDHYEQFF

D: TRBD2
V: TRBV6-6
size: few
J: TRBJ2-2
DNA: TGTGCCAGCGATGGGAGGGAATGGAACACCGGGGAGCTGTTTTTT
CDR3: CASDGREWNTGELFF

D: NA
V: TRBV15
size: many
J: TRBJ2-3
DNA: TGTGCCACCAGCAGAGTGACAGGCATCACAGATACGCAGTATTTT
CDR3: CATSRVTGITDTQYF

D: TRBD1
V: TRBV12-3/TRBV12-4
size: few
J: TRBJ2-6
DNA: TGTGCCAGCAGTTTAGTGAACAACAGGGGGCGACGTGGGGCCAACGTCCTGACTTTC
CDR3: CASSLVNNRGRRGANVLTF

D: NA
V: TRBV10-3
size: few
J: TRBJ1-3
DNA: TGTGCCATCAGCAACCCCTGGGGGACTGGAAACACCATATATTTT
CDR3: CAISNPWGTGNTIYF

D: TRBD1
V: TRBV11-3
size: NA
J: TRBJ2-2
DNA: TGTGCCAGCAGCTTAGGACAGGGGGCCGGGGAGCTGTTTTTT
CDR3: CASSLGQGAGELFF

D: NA
V: TRBV7-8
size: many
J: TRBJ2-5
DNA: TGTGCCAGCAGCTTGATTCAAGGGGAGACCCAGTACTTC
CDR3: CASSLIQGETQYF

D: NA
V: TRBV7-9
size: few
J: TRBJ1-1
DNA: TGTGCCAGCAGCCAAACAGAAAGCCAGATGAACACTGAAGCTTTCTTT
CDR3: CASSQTESQMNTEAFF

D: NA
V: TRBV7-2
size: many
J: TRBJ2-1
DNA: TGTGCCAGCAGCTTAGTTGTCGTCCCCGGCAATGAGCAGTTCTTC
CDR3: CASSLVVVPGNEQFF

D: TRBD2
V: TRBV5-1
size: few
J: TRBJ2-3
DNA: TGCGCCAGCAGCTCCCGACTAGCGGGGGGAAGCACAGATACGCAGTATTTT
CDR3: CASSSRLAGGSTDTQYF

D: TRBD1
V: TRBV5-1
size: NA
J: TRBJ2-5
DNA: TGCGCCAGCAGCTTGGTGGGACAGGGGACGGAGACCCAGTACTTC
CDR3: CASSLVGQGTETQYF

D: NA
V: TRBV6-5
size: few
J: TRBJ1-1
DNA: TGTGCCAGCAGTGACGGGGGTGCGGGGAACACTGAAGCTTTCTTT
CDR3: CASSDGGAGNTEAFF